This T cell receptor (beta chain) was captured by sequencing in a study of blood T cell repertoires in COVID-19. Turning to the study itself: COVID-19 samples from acute and convalescent phases originated in the United States, Italy and Spain. T cells, B-cell-depleted T cells, or PBMCs supplied cDNA or gDNA.

V was trimmed by 11 bases and J by 2 bases, leaving 23 bases between them. This CDR3 contains 16 residues. Germline CDR1 KGHDR, CDR2 SFDVKD. Per the authors' pipeline: Estimation of nucleated cell counts relied on the amplification of reference gene primers. Clones were read by immunoSEQ multiplex PCR, and TCRdb kept only the in-frame ones, dropping some. V, J and clone size derive from that table, while D and trimming were established from the DNA sequence. The profile shows nearly 30,000 clones, about 92% of them singletons. The genes are TRBV24-1 and TRBJ2-5, with D tentatively TRBD1 (6 bases). The clonotype originates from a man aged 65 to 85 with active or convalescent COVID-19. Specimen: peripheral blood. The CDR3 reads CARALGTTGTQETQYF. The CDR3 region has the DNA TGTGCCAGGGCCCTTGGGACAACCGGGACACAAGAGACCCAGTACTTC.